This TCR beta chain stems from a study of T cell repertoires in aging, cancer and after chemotherapy. Multiplex touch-down PCR with TRB-A/B primers amplified rearranged V-D-J TRB sequences. TCRdb analysed the multiplex PCR reads with MiXCR anew, one entry per CDR3 protein. This table holds more than 1,100 distinct CDR3 sequences, about 70% found once. Germline CDR1 is SQVTM and CDR2 is ANQGSEA. The CDR3 totals 13 residues. The V end lost 5 bases, the J end lost 6 bases, and 13 bases lay between the germline ends. Amplification of TCR beta used genomic DNA extracted from peripheral blood. Material for sequencing was blood. This TCR was recovered from a human donor with a blood cancer. V gene TRBV29-1 combines with J gene TRBJ2-2; D remains ambiguous. The CDR3 sequence: CSVSSLLAGELFF. CDR3 coding DNA: TGCAGCGTTTCGTCTCTATTAGCCGGGGAGCTGTTTTTT.